This TCR beta chain originates from a study of CD8 T cells in ankylosing spondylitis. Regarding the study as a whole: The clones that were linked to disease were reported to be significantly enriched in matched synovial fluid samples from ankylosing spondylitis patients. With a CD8+ phenotype, disease-linked clones were relatively rare in peripheral blood. Earlier reports found some motif variants in synovial fluid and blood in reactive arthritis. A motif in TCR beta, a set of roughly eight highly homologous variants, appeared characteristic of ankylosing spondylitis blood.

The germline V gene has CDR1 SGHTA and CDR2 FQGNSA. The CDR3 loop spans 14 amino acids. The J segment lost 12 bases and the V segment lost 5 bases, leaving 7 bases of the junction unmatched. A few counts support this clonotype. Its antigen is as yet unknown. Libraries of TCR beta came from quantitative 5'-RACE with molecular barcodes. Via MiXCR, TCRdb re-called the 5' RACE reads, giving one row per CDR3 protein. The data show some 840,000 distinct CDR3 sequences, with about 11% seen just once and 0.51% held by the top ten. The sample comprised blood, either unsorted or a sorted T cell fraction (not recorded which). This clonotype was sampled from a male donor with ankylosing spondylitis. This rearrangement joins TRBV7-2 to TRBJ2-3; 14 nucleotides line up with TRBD2. CDR3 DNA: TGTGCCAGCAGCCCCGGGACTAGCGGGGGTAATCAGTATTTT. Protein sequence: CASSPGTSGGNQYF. The full variable domain, with the rest looked up from reference TRBV7-2 and TRBJ2-3, is GAGVSQSPSNKVTEKGKDVELRCDPISGHTALYWYRQSLGQGLEFLIYFQGNSAPDKSGLPSDRFSAERTGGSVSTLTIQRTQQEDSAVYLCASSPGTSGGNQYFGPGTRLTVL.